These T cell receptor beta chains were read from a single sample in a study of T-cell reconstitution after alpha-beta-depleted transplantation in children. TCRdb independently ran MiXCR on the PCR reads; one entry per CDR3 protein. The sample records some 640,000 distinct CDR3 sequences, 16% being singletons. The sequenced sample was PBMCs from the stem cell graft donor, obtained from the stem cell graft. These receptors all stem from a human donor who donated a stem cell graft to a child with acute myeloid leukemia. Both conserved end residues are trimmed from each CDR3. D genes are given only for firm matches.

j_call	d_call	v_call	cdr3_aa
TRBJ1-5	.	TRBV5-5	ASSPFDRSGQPQH
TRBJ2-3	TRBD2	TRBV29-1	SVEGGGRTDTQY
TRBJ1-5	.	TRBV20-1	SARDPISNQPQH
TRBJ1-2	.	TRBV21-1	ASSKEWTVLYGYT
TRBJ2-1	TRBD1	TRBV5-1	ASSLGESRDSNYNEQF
TRBJ2-5	TRBD1	TRBV7-6	ASSSGTGDGKTQY
TRBJ2-7	.	TRBV20-1	SALDRLAYEQY
TRBJ2-2	TRBD2	TRBV9	ASRTSGTGELF
TRBJ2-1	.	TRBV7-9	ASSLDSEQF
TRBJ1-1	.	TRBV20-1	SARDQGHEAF
TRBJ2-7	.	TRBV20-1	SARDGGHGSYEQY
TRBJ1-6	TRBD1	TRBV20-1	SARDPAGGSNSPLH
TRBJ2-2	TRBD2	TRBV20-1	SARDSSGGVTGELF
TRBJ2-7	TRBD1	TRBV7-9	ASSSRDRRPDEQY
TRBJ1-6	TRBD1	TRBV4-3	ASSPRTGDSPLH
TRBJ1-2	.	TRBV12-3/TRBV12-4	ASSPRVDGYT
TRBJ1-6	.	TRBV19	ASSIRSSGSPLH
TRBJ2-3	.	TRBV20-1	SARAPPEPQY
TRBJ1-4	.	TRBV25-1	ASSDWATRNEKLF
TRBJ1-6	.	TRBV7-2	ASSLTPGRINSPLH
TRBJ2-3	.	TRBV24-1	ATSDHGAPSTDTQY
TRBJ2-3	TRBD2	TRBV7-2	ASSHDRRGGTDTQY
TRBJ2-1	TRBD1	TRBV7-2	ASSRPLGLSGTGGYNEQF
TRBJ1-1	.	TRBV5-1	ASSLDQLTEAF
TRBJ2-1	.	TRBV29-1	SVAGRALSKEQF
TRBJ1-1	.	TRBV6-2/TRBV6-3	ASSFLQGRNTEAF
TRBJ1-2	TRBD1	TRBV11-2	ASSFRDSFNYGYT
TRBJ2-1	.	TRBV20-1	SAGDKGIYNEQF
TRBJ2-2	TRBD2	TRBV20-1	SARTSGGNTGELF
TRBJ2-6	.	TRBV12-3/TRBV12-4	ASSLGGANVLT
TRBJ2-3	TRBD2	TRBV6-2/TRBV6-3	ASSFHPGTSSTDTQY
TRBJ1-1	.	TRBV12-3/TRBV12-4	ASSSGQYTEAF
TRBJ1-2	.	TRBV7-9	ASSFTGHYGYT
TRBJ2-5	.	TRBV3-1	ASSQRDQETQY
TRBJ2-1	TRBD2	TRBV5-1	ASSLLASGGTYNEQF
TRBJ2-2	.	TRBV2	ASRTGAAAGELF
TRBJ2-2	.	TRBV7-8	ASSLAPEAKNTGELF
TRBJ1-5	TRBD1	TRBV28	ASTEQGRSNQPQH
TRBJ1-5	TRBD1	TRBV29-1	SVEDRDQPQH
TRBJ1-5	TRBD1	TRBV20-1	SASTGTVYSNQPQH
TRBJ2-5	TRBD2	TRBV12-3/TRBV12-4	ASSLGSSGPQETQY
TRBJ1-1	.	TRBV20-1	SARTEGMNTEAF
TRBJ2-5	.	TRBV18	ASSPAGKETQY
TRBJ2-5	TRBD2	TRBV29-1	SVEGGPLAGGEETQY